Sequencing of this TCR beta chain was carried out in a study of T cells expressing NK-cell markers. Looked up from germline, CDR1 is LGHNA and CDR2 is YSLEER. The length of the CDR3 is 14 residues. Synthesis of TCR beta cDNA relied on 5'RACE template switching carrying UMIs. TCRdb reprocessed the 5' RACE reads and stores each CDR3 protein as one record, lacking DNA. The repertoire table contains 400,000 to 450,000 distinct CDR3 sequences. This chain connects TRBV4-3 to TRBJ1-1; the D gene TCRdb calls, TRBD1, cannot be checked with no DNA. The material sequenced was blood T cells: a sorted CD56 or NKG2C T cell subset, CD4+ or CD8+ T cells, or bulk PBMC T cells (not recorded which). This sequence originates from a woman aged 18 to 75 in good health. The CDR3 region is CASSQPLRRTEAFF.